The clone carrying this T cell receptor (beta chain) showed up many times. For the second PCR, which ran for about 7 to 11 cycles, a sample-barcoded 5' primer and a J-beta primer mix were used. TCRdb re-derived calls from the 5' RACE reads in MiXCR, one entry per CDR3 protein. This sample has some 1.4 million distinct CDR3 sequences, with about 43% found just once. V lost 2 bases to trimming and J lost 2 bases, with 5 bases between them. CDR3 length equals 13 residues. The germline V gene encodes CDR1 KGHDR and CDR2 SFDVKD. The data are from a study of blood T cells in healthy people across ages. At least 6.5 million PBMCs were isolated per sample.

The gene calls are TRBV24-1 and TRBJ1-2; D is unclear. This TCR came from a woman aged 18-29 years in good health. Sequenced: blood. The CDR3 region has the DNA TGTGCCACCAGTGATTCCGGGAACTATGGCTACACCTTC. This encodes CATSDSGNYGYTF.